The source of this T cell receptor (beta chain) is a study of T cell clonotyping in hematopoietic cell transplantation. Study-level points and caveats: CD4 and CD8 repertoire contributions could not be separated without sorting. At the given depth, recipient repertoires were over 97% de novo clonotypes.

Samples: about 28 days before transplant, then days 30, 100 and 180 after. Looked up from germline, CDR1 is SNHLY and CDR2 is FYNNEI. V gave up 2 bases and J gave up 4 bases, with 8 bases separating them. The CDR3 length is 14 residues. About this clone itself: The antigen remains undetermined.

Some clones are missing from TCRdb's copy, which holds only in-frame ones; the method was immunoSEQ multiplex PCR. This repertoire shows a few thousand clones, roughly 90% found once; its top ten account for under 30%. The sample in question was peripheral blood mononuclear cells, obtained 100 days after allogeneic stem cell transplant. The rearrangement uses TRBV2 and TRBJ1-4; D call uncertain. The receptor's source is a male patient aged 70 to 85 who had an allogeneic stem cell transplant from an unrelated donor, so T cells may come from the graft donor. Some clones in this sample may be carry-over from other donors' samples. CDR3 DNA sequence: TGTGCCAGCAGTGAACCAGGTCTTAATGAAAAACTGTTTTTT. This sequence encodes CASSEPGLNEKLFF.